This T cell receptor (beta chain) was obtained from a study of T cells in Graves' hyperthyroidism and ophthalmopathy. RNA transcripts gave rise to amplified TCR beta CDR3 regions. During a first-round RT-PCR of the TCR CDR3, the HTBI primer set was used. MiXCR, applied by TCRdb to the multiplex PCR reads, yields one record per CDR3 protein. Of 750,000 to 900,000 distinct CDR3 sequences listed, over 35% are singletons. In its sample, this clonotype was seen many times. The V gene's germline CDR1 is ENHRY and CDR2 SYGVKD. The germline V and J ends were trimmed by 0 bases and 2 bases, with 14 bases remaining between them. The CDR3 sequence is 17 residues long.

Sequencing was performed on blood. The TCR comes from a man aged 18 to 30 with Graves' hyperthyroidism. The genes are TRBV10-3 and TRBJ1-5; no clear D. The DNA of the CDR3 is TGTGCCATCAGTGAGTCCCAGGTTTTTAGGGGCAATCAGCCCCAGCATTTT. Translating gives CAISESQVFRGNQPQHF.